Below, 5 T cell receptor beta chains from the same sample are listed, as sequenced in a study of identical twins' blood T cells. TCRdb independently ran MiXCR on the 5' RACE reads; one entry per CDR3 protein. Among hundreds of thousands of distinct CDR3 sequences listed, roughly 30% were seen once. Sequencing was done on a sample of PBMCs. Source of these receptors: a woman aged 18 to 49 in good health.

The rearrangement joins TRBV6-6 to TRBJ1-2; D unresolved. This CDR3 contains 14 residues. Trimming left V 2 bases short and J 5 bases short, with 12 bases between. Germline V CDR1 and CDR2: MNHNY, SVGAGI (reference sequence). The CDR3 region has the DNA TGTGCCAGCAGTTACGTCCATATGGGGTATGGCTACACCTTC. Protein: CASSYVHMGYGYTF.

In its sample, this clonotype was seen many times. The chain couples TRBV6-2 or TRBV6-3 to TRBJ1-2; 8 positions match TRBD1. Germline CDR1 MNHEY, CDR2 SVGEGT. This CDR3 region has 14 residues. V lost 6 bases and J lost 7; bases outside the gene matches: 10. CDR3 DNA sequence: TGTGCCAGCAGCCCTCCCGGCAGGGGGCTTGGCTACACCTTC. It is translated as CASSPPGRGLGYTF.

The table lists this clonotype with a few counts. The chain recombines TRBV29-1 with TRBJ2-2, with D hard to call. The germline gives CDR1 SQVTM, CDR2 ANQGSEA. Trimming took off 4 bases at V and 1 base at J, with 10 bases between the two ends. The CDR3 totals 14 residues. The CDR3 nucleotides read TGCAGCGTTGTGCCGGGCAGGAACACCGGGGAGCTGTTTTTT. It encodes CSVVPGRNTGELFF.

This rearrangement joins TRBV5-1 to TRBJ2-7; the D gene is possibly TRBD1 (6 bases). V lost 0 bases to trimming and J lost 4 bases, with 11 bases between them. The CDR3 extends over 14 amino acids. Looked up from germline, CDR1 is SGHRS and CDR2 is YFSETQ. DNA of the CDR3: TGCGCCAGCAGCTTGGATAGGGGGAAGTACGAGCAGTACTTC. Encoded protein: CASSLDRGKYEQYF. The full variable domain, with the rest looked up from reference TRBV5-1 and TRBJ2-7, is KAGVTQTPRYLIKTRGQQVTLSCSPISGHRSVSWYQQTPGQGLQFLFEYFSETQRNKGNFPGRFSGRQFSNSRSEMNVSTLELGDSALYLCASSLDRGKYEQYFGPGTRLTVT.

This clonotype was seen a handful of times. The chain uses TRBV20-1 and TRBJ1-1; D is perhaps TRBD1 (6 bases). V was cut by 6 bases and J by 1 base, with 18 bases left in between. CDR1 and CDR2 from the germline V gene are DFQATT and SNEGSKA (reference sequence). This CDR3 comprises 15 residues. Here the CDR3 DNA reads TGCAGTGCCGCCCGGGGCCAGGGGAAGAACACTGAAGCTTTCTTT. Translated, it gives CSAARGQGKNTEAFF.